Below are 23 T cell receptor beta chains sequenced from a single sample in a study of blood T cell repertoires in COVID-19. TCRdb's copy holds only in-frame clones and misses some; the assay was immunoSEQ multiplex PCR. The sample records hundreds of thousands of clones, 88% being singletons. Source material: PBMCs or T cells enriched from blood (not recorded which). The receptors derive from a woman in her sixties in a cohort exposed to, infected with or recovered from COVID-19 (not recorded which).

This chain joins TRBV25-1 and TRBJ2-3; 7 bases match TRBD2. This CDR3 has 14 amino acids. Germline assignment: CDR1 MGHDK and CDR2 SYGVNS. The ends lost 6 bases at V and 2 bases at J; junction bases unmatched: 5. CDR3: CASSPTSSTDTQYF. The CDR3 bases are TGTGCCAGCAGCCCGACTAGCTCCACAGATACGCAGTATTTT.

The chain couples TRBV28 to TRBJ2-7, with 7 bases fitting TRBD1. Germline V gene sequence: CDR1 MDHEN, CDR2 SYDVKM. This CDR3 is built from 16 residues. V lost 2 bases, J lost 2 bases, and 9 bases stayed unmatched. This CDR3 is CASSLPLYRGAYEQYF. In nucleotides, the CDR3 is TGTGCCAGCAGTTTACCTCTTTACAGGGGCGCCTACGAGCAGTACTTC.

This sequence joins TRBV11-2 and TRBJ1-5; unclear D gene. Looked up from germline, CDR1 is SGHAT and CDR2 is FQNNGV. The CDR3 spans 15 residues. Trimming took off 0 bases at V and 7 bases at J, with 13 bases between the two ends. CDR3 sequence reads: CASSLDGGREQPQHF. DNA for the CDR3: TGTGCCAGCAGCTTAGATGGTGGGAGGGAACAGCCCCAGCATTTT. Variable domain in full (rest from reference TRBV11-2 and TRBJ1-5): EAGVAQSPRYKIIEKRQSVAFWCNPISGHATLYWYQQILGQGPKLLIQFQNNGVVDDSQLPKDRFSAERLKGVDSTLKIQPAKLEDSAVYLCASSLDGGREQPQHFGDGTRLSIL.

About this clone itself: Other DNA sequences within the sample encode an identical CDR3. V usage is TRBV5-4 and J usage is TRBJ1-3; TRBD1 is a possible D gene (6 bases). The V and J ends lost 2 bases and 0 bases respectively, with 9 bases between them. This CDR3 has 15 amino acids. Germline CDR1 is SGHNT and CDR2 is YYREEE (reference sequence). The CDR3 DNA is TGTGCCAGCAGCTTTGGGGGCTCCTCTGGAAACACCATATATTTT. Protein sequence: CASSFGGSSGNTIYF.

The CDR3, as DNA: TGTGCCACCAGTGCTCTGGGACTAGCGGGTAGGAATGAGCAGTTCTTC. Translation gives CATSALGLAGRNEQFF. The chain combines TRBV24-1 with TRBJ2-1; 12 bases map to TRBD2. CDR3 size: 16 residues. V shed 5 bases and J 7 bases; nucleotides not matched to a gene: 8. CDR1 KGHDR and CDR2 SFDVKD come from the germline V gene.

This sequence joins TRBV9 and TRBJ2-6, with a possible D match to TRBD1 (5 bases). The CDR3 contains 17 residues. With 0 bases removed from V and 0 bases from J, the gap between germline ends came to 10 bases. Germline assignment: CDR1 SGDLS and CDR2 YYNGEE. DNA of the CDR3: TGTGCCAGCAGCGTAGCTGGGGCCCCCTCTGGGGCCAACGTCCTGACTTTC. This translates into CASSVAGAPSGANVLTF.

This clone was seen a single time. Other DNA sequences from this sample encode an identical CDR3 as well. The CDR3 DNA sequence: TGTGCCAGCAGTTTGGACAGGGCGTATGGCTACACCTTC. This translates into CASSLDRAYGYTF. The rearrangement joins TRBV28 to TRBJ1-2; 8 positions agree with TRBD1. CDR1 is MDHEN and CDR2 is SYDVKM in the germline V gene. The V segment lost 3 bases and the J segment 5 bases; nucleotides outside the gene matches: 2. The CDR3 length is 13 residues.

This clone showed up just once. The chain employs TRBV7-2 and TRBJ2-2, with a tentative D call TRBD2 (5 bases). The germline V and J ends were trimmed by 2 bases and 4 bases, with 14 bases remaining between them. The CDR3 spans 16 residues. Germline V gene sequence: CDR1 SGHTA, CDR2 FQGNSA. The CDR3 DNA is TGTGCCAGCAGCTTAAGGGCTAGCCGTTCCACCGGGGAGCTGTTTTTT. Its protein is CASSLRASRSTGELFF.

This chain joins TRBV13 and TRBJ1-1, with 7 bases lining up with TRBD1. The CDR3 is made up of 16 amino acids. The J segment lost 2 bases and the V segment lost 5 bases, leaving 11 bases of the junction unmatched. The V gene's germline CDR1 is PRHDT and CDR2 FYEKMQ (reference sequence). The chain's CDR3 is CASSLTWTGGNTEAFF. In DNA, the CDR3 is TGTGCCAGCAGCCTTACCTGGACAGGAGGAAACACTGAAGCTTTCTTT.

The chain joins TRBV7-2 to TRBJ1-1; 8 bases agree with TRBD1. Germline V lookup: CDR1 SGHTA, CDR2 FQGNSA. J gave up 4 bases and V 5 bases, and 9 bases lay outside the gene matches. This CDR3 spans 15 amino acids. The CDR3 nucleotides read TGTGCCAGCAGCAAACAGACAGGGGTGAGCACTGAAGCTTTCTTT. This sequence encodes CASSKQTGVSTEAFF.

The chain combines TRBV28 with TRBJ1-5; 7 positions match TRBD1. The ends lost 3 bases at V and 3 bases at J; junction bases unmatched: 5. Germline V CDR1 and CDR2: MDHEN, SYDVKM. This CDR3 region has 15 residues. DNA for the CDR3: TGTGCCAGCAGTTTGAGGGGGCATTCCAATCAGCCCCAGCATTTT. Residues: CASSLRGHSNQPQHF.

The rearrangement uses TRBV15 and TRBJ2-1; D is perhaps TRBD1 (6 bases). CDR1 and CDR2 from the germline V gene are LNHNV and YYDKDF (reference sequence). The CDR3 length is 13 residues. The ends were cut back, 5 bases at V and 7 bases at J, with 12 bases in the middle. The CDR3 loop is CATSSRRGNEQFF. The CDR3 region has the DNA TGTGCCACCAGCTCCAGAAGGGGGAATGAGCAGTTCTTC. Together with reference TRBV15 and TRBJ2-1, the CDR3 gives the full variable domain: DAMVIQNPRYQVTQFGKPVTLSCSQTLNHNVMYWYQQKSSQAPKLLFHYYDKDFNNEADTPDNFQSRRPNTSFCFLDIRSPGLGDTAMYLCATSSRRGNEQFFGPGTRLTVL.

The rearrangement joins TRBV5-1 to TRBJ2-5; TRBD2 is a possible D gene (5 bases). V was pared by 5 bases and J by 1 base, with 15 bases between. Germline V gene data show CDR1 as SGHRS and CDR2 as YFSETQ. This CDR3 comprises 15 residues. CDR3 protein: CASSSGAGLQETQYF. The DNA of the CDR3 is TGCGCCAGCAGTTCTGGCGCCGGACTCCAAGAGACCCAGTACTTC.

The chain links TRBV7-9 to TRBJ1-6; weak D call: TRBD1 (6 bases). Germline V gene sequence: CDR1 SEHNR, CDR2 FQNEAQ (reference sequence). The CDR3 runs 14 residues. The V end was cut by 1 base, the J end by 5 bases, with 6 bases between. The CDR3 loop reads CASSLEGDNSPLHF. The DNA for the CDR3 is TGTGCCAGCAGCTTAGAGGGGGATAATTCACCCCTCCACTTT.

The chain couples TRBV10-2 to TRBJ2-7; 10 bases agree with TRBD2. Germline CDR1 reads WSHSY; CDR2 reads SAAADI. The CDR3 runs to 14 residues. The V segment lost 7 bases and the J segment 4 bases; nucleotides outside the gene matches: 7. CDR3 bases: TGCGCCAGCATCGATAGCGGGAGGTTATACGAGCAGTACTTC. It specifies CASIDSGRLYEQYF.

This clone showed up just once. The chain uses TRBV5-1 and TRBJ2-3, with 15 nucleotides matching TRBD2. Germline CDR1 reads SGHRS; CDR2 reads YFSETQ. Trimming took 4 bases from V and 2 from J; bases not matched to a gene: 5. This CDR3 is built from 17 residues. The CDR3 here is CASSAGLAGGVTDTQYF. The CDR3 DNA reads TGCGCCAGCAGCGCGGGACTAGCGGGAGGCGTCACAGATACGCAGTATTTT.

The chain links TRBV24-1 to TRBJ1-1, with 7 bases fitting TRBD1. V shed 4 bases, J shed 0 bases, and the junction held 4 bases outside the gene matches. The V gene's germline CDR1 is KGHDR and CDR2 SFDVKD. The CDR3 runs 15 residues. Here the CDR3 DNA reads TGTGCCACCAGTGACACCGGGACAGTGAACACTGAAGCTTTCTTT. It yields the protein CATSDTGTVNTEAFF.

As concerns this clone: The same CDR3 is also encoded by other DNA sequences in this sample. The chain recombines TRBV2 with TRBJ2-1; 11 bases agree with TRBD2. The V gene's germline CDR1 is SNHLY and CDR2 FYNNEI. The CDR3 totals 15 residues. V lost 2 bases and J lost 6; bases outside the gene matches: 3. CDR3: CASSERLAGGNEQFF. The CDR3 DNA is TGTGCCAGCAGTGAACGGCTAGCGGGGGGCAATGAGCAGTTCTTC.

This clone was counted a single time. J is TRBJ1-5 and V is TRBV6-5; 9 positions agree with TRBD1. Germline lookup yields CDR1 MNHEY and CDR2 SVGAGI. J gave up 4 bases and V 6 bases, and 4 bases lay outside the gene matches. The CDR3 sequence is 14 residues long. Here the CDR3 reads CASRPGTGNQPQHF. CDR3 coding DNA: TGTGCCAGCAGACCCGGGACAGGGAATCAGCCCCAGCATTTT.

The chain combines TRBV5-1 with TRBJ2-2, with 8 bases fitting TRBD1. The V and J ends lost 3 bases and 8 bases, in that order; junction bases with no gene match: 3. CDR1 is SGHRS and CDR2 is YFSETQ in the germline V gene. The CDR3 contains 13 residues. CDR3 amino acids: CASSYRDRGELFF. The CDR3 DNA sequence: TGCGCCAGCAGCTACCGGGACAGGGGGGAGCTGTTTTTT.

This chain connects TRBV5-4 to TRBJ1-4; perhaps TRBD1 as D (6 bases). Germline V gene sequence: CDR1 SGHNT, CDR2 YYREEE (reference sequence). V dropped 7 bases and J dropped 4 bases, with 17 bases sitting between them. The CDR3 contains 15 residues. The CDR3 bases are TGTGCCAGCTCAGCCGGACAGTCCCTTAATGAAAAACTGTTTTTT. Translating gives CASSAGQSLNEKLFF.

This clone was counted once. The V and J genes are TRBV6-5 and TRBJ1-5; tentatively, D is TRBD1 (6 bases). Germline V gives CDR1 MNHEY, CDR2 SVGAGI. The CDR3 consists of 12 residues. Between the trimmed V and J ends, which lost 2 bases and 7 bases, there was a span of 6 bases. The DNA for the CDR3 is TGTGCCAGCAGTTACGGGGGCCAGCCCCAGCATTTT. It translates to CASSYGGQPQHF.

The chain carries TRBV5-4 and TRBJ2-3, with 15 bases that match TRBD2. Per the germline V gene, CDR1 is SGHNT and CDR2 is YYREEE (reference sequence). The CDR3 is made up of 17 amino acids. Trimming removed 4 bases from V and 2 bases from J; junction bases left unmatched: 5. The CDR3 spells CASSTGTSGRITDTQYF. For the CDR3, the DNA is TGTGCCAGCAGCACCGGGACTAGCGGGAGGATCACAGATACGCAGTATTTT.